This is a list of T cell receptor beta chains from one sample in a study of metastatic and nonmetastatic thyroid tumors. Using MiXCR, TCRdb reanalyzed the PCR reads. The table records approximately 30,000 clones, less than 25% of them present only once. Sequencing was done on a sample of blood. These receptors all stem from a female donor with papillary thyroid cancer or a benign thyroid nodule (not recorded which). Some clones in this sample may be carry-over from other donors' samples. The CDR3 runs from the conserved cysteine through the conserved F or W. D genes are given only for firm matches. Size tells how often a clone was seen (once, few, many) or the class of an expanded clone, and some rows leave it out.

abundance	v_gene	j_gene	d_gene	CDR3aa	CDR3nt
many	TRBV7-2	TRBJ2-1	TRBD2	CASVAGNYNEQFF	TGTGCCAGCGTAGCGGGTAACTACAATGAGCAGTTCTTC
large	TRBV19	TRBJ1-2	NA	CASSAYGYTF	TGTGCCAGTAGCGCCTATGGCTACACCTTC
many	TRBV6-1	TRBJ1-5	NA	CASSEQSGQSQPQHF	TGTGCCAGCAGTGAACAGTCGGGTCAGTCTCAGCCCCAGCATTTT
NA	TRBV7-3	TRBJ2-3	NA	CASSLIQGGTDTQYF	TGTGCCAGCAGCTTAATTCAGGGAGGCACAGATACGCAGTATTTT
NA	TRBV20-1	TRBJ2-3	TRBD2	CSARPPGTIGSGPDTQYF	TGCAGTGCTAGACCCCCGGGGACTATCGGGAGCGGACCAGATACGCAGTATTTT
many	TRBV20-1	TRBJ2-7	NA	CSAMQVYEQYF	TGCAGTGCTATGCAGGTCTACGAGCAGTACTTC
few	TRBV6-1	TRBJ2-1	TRBD2	CASTEGLGPHNEQFF	TGTGCCAGCACAGAAGGACTAGGGCCACACAATGAGCAGTTCTTC
many	TRBV2	TRBJ1-5	TRBD1	CASSAGQGSNQPQHF	TGTGCCAGCAGTGCGGGACAGGGGAGCAATCAGCCCCAGCATTTT
many	TRBV28	TRBJ2-5	TRBD2	CASSQAGAETQYF	TGTGCCAGCAGTCAAGCGGGAGCGGAGACCCAGTACTTC
many	TRBV5-6	TRBJ2-7	NA	CASEGRVNYEQYF	TGTGCCAGTGAGGGACGGGTGAACTACGAGCAGTACTTC
few	TRBV19	TRBJ2-3	NA	CASSESGDTDTQYF	TGTGCCAGTAGTGAAAGTGGCGACACAGATACGCAGTATTTT
many	TRBV18	TRBJ2-5	NA	CASSSPLHQETQYF	TGTGCCAGCTCATCCCCCCTTCACCAAGAGACCCAGTACTTC
many	TRBV18	TRBJ2-2	NA	CASSPFGSSNTGELFF	TGTGCCAGCTCACCATTTGGCAGCTCGAACACCGGGGAGCTGTTTTTT